Shown below are 23 T cell receptor beta chains from a single sample sequenced in a study of blood T cell repertoires in COVID-19. Assay used: immunoSEQ multiplex PCR; TCRdb lists only in-frame clones, some missing. The table records about 260,000 clones, 88% of them present only once. The sample consisted of peripheral blood. These receptors originate from a human donor in a cohort sampled during active COVID-19.

The rearrangement links TRBV18 to TRBJ1-1; D perhaps matches TRBD1 (5 bases). CDR1 is KGHSH, CDR2 LQKENI, per germline. This CDR3 spans 15 amino acids. V lost 0 bases and J lost 4, with 12 bases in between. CDR3 sequence (DNA): TGTGCCAGCTCACCACCCCAGGGTTATAGCACTGAAGCTTTCTTT. Translating gives CASSPPQGYSTEAFF.

V and J are TRBV5-6 and TRBJ2-3; 7 bases agree with TRBD2. CDR1 is SGHDT, CDR2 YYEEEE, per germline. The CDR3 runs to 16 residues. V lost 0 bases to trimming and J lost 2 bases; unmatched junction nucleotides: 6. This chain's CDR3 is CASSLVPGGLTDTQYF. CDR3 in DNA: TGTGCCAGCAGCTTGGTTCCGGGAGGACTCACAGATACGCAGTATTTT.

The V and J genes are TRBV6-5 and TRBJ1-2, with D hard to call. V was shortened by 10 bases and J by 4 bases, with 22 bases between the two germline ends. Germline CDR1 MNHEY, CDR2 SVGAGI. CDR3 length: 15 residues. CDR3 amino acids: CATNAEGGDVYGYTF. CDR3 DNA: TGTGCCACCAACGCCGAGGGCGGAGATGTCTATGGCTACACCTTC.

The V gene is TRBV10-3, the J gene TRBJ2-7, with 9 positions matching TRBD1. From germline, CDR1 is ENHRY and CDR2 SYGVKD. CDR3 length: 15 residues. Trimming took 10 bases from V and 2 from J; bases not matched to a gene: 12. The CDR3 sequence is CASLSSGTGPYEQYF. DNA for the CDR3: TGTGCCAGCCTTTCATCCGGGACAGGGCCCTACGAGCAGTACTTC.

This CDR3 reads CASSLVARGLYEQYF. For the CDR3, the DNA is TGTGCCAGCAGCTTAGTCGCCAGGGGGCTGTACGAGCAGTACTTC. The chain combines TRBV7-2 with TRBJ2-7; 8 nucleotides agree with TRBD1. J was trimmed by 4 bases and V by 1 base; bases with no gene match: 6. The CDR3 consists of 15 residues. The germline CDR1 and CDR2 sequences are SGHTA and FQGNSA.

The V and J genes are TRBV14 and TRBJ1-4; D remains unclear. The V and J ends lost 0 bases and 9 bases respectively, with 8 bases between them. Germline loops: CDR1 SGHDN, CDR2 FVKESK. The CDR3 loop spans 13 amino acids. The CDR3 DNA follows: TGTGCCAGCAGCCAAGACCTCAGAAAAAAACTGTTTTTT. Translated, it gives CASSQDLRKKLFF. Full variable domain (outside the CDR3, taken from reference TRBV14 and TRBJ1-4): EAGVTQFPSHSVIEKGQTVTLRCDPISGHDNLYWYRRVMGKEIKFLLHFVKESKQDESGMPNNRFLAERTGGTYSTLKVQPAELEDSGVYFCASSQDLRKKLFFGSGTQLSVL.

J is TRBJ2-7 and V is TRBV7-3, with 11 positions matching TRBD1. Germline-derived CDR1 and CDR2 are SGHTA and FQGTGA. The CDR3 extends over 14 amino acids. V lost 5 bases, J lost 3 bases, and 3 bases stayed unmatched. CDR3 amino acids: CASSAGTGGYEQYF. CDR3 DNA sequence: TGTGCCAGCAGCGCCGGGACAGGGGGCTACGAGCAGTACTTC.

In its sample, this clone was seen once. The chain links TRBV5-1 to TRBJ1-1; a weak D match, TRBD1 (5 bases). The CDR3 contains 15 residues. Germline CDR1 reads SGHRS; CDR2 reads YFSETQ. Trimming shortened V by 0 bases and J by 1 base, and 10 bases separated the two germline ends. The CDR3, as DNA: TGCGCCAGCAGCTTGGCCTCCAGGGCGAACACTGAAGCTTTCTTT. Its protein is CASSLASRANTEAFF.

V usage is TRBV4-3 and J usage is TRBJ1-1; no definite D call. The V gene lost 5 bases and the J gene lost 4 bases, with 17 bases spanning the gap. Germline CDR1 LGHNA, CDR2 YSLEER. This CDR3 contains 15 residues. This chain's CDR3 is CASSGVAGVFTEAFF. The CDR3 bases are TGCGCCAGCAGCGGTGTGGCGGGAGTGTTCACTGAAGCTTTCTTT.

The CDR3 sequence: CAISEYTFSTDTQYF. The CDR3 DNA reads TGTGCCATCAGTGAGTACACCTTTAGCACAGATACGCAGTATTTT. J is TRBJ2-3 and V is TRBV10-3; D remains unclear. CDR1 and CDR2 from the germline V gene are ENHRY and SYGVKD. The CDR3 extends over 15 amino acids. V dropped 1 base and J dropped 0 bases, with 8 bases sitting between them.

This clone was counted a single time. Germline and junction disagree at one end, which may indicate a read error. The chain recombines TRBV9 with TRBJ2-7; 8 bases map to TRBD2. The length of the CDR3 is 12 residues. Germline CDR1 reads SGDLS; CDR2 reads YYNGEE. The CDR3 protein is CASSAPRGGLSF. As DNA, the CDR3 is TGTGCCAGCAGCGCCCCTCGGGGGGGCCTTAGCTTC.

V is TRBV27 and J is TRBJ2-7; tentatively, D is TRBD2 (6 bases). Germline loops: CDR1 MNHEY, CDR2 SMNVEV (reference sequence). The V end lost 3 bases, the J end lost 2 bases, and 11 bases lay between the germline ends. The CDR3 runs 14 residues. CDR3 protein: CASSLAGITYEQYF. CDR3 in DNA: TGTGCCAGCAGTTTGGCGGGGATAACCTACGAGCAGTACTTC.

The chain links TRBV10-3 to TRBJ1-2; TRBD1 agrees at 7 bases. This CDR3 spans 14 amino acids. V lost 2 bases and J lost 4; bases outside the gene matches: 4. Germline V CDR1 and CDR2: ENHRY, SYGVKD. For the CDR3, the DNA is TGTGCCATCAGTGAGCTTCCAGGGGGCTATGGCTACACCTTC. The encoded protein is CAISELPGGYGYTF.

The chain couples TRBV6-5 to TRBJ2-1; D remains ambiguous. CDR1 is MNHEY, CDR2 SVGAGI, per germline. The CDR3 has 13 residues. V was trimmed by 7 bases and J by 7 bases, leaving 14 bases between them. CDR3 nucleotide sequence: TGTGCCAGCATGCGGAGAGAGTGGAATGAGCAGTTCTTC. Translated, it gives CASMRREWNEQFF.

The chain uses TRBV20-1 and TRBJ2-7; 9 bases align to TRBD2. CDR3 length equals 19 residues. V shed 3 bases and J 3 bases; nucleotides not matched to a gene: 21. From germline, CDR1 is DFQATT and CDR2 SNEGSKA (reference sequence). DNA of the CDR3: TGCAGTGCTAGTTTAGTCAAGGACCTAGCGGGGCTTTTGGACTACGAGCAGTACTTC. This gives the protein CSASLVKDLAGLLDYEQYF.

The V gene is TRBV24-1, the J gene TRBJ2-3; maybe TRBD2 (5 bases). From germline, CDR1 is KGHDR and CDR2 SFDVKD. The CDR3 sequence is 15 residues long. V was shortened by 4 bases and J by 3 bases, with 13 bases between the two germline ends. CDR3 coding DNA: TGTGCCACCAGTGAGGCGGGCCTAGCAACAGATACGCAGTATTTT. Its translation: CATSEAGLATDTQYF.

The genes are TRBV7-9 and TRBJ1-1, with D hard to call. The ends were cut back, 2 bases at V and 1 base at J, with 5 bases in the middle. The CDR3 runs to 13 residues. Germline CDR1 is SEHNR and CDR2 is FQNEAQ (reference sequence). CDR3 nucleotide sequence: TGTGCCAGCAGCTTACCACAGAACACTGAAGCTTTCTTT. The encoded protein is CASSLPQNTEAFF.

This chain uses TRBV24-1 with TRBJ1-5; D call uncertain. This CDR3 contains 14 residues. V was pared by 5 bases and J by 1 base, with 8 bases between. Germline V CDR1 and CDR2: KGHDR, SFDVKD. CDR3 DNA sequence: TGTGCCACCAGTGCCCACGGGAGCAATCAGCCCCAGCATTTT. Translated: CATSAHGSNQPQHF.

The chain couples TRBV7-8 to TRBJ2-3; 10 nucleotides match TRBD2. V shed 6 bases and J 5 bases; nucleotides not matched to a gene: 8. The germline V gene has CDR1 SGHVS and CDR2 FQNEAQ. This CDR3 comprises 15 residues. CDR3: CASSHSGREGDTQYF. The CDR3 region has the DNA TGTGCCAGCAGTCACAGCGGGAGGGAGGGAGATACGCAGTATTTT.

This chain uses TRBV4-3 with TRBJ1-4, with 8 bases identical to TRBD1. The J segment lost 8 bases and the V segment lost 4 bases, leaving 6 bases of the junction unmatched. The CDR3 is 14 residues long. Germline lookup yields CDR1 LGHNA and CDR2 YSLEER. CDR3 nucleotides: TGCGCCAGCAGCCCGAACAGGGGGGGGGAAAAACTGTTTTTT. This sequence encodes CASSPNRGGEKLFF.

This chain uses TRBV4-2 with TRBJ2-1; TRBD2 matches at 9 bases. V gave up 0 bases and J gave up 4 bases; unmatched junction bases: 4. The CDR3 length is 16 residues. Germline V gene lookup returns CDR1 LGHNA and CDR2 YNFKEQ. The CDR3 nucleotides read TGTGCCAGCAGCCAAGATCCGACTAGCGGTTACAATGAGCAGTTCTTC. This sequence encodes CASSQDPTSGYNEQFF.

The chain has TRBV15 and TRBJ2-1, with 11 bases aligning to TRBD2. CDR1 LNHNV and CDR2 YYDKDF come from the germline V gene (reference sequence). The CDR3 is 17 residues long. With 7 bases clipped from V and 7 bases from J, the junction kept 15 bases outside the gene matches. The CDR3 spells CATTPAVAGGPVNEQFF. The CDR3 DNA follows: TGTGCCACCACCCCAGCTGTAGCGGGGGGGCCTGTGAATGAGCAGTTCTTC.

The chain couples TRBV5-8 to TRBJ1-5, with TRBD1 identical over 10 bases. After removal of 4 bases from V and 6 bases from J, the junction contained 10 bases not matched to a gene. CDR1 is SGHTS, CDR2 YDEGEE, per germline. The CDR3 sequence is 16 residues long. The CDR3 sequence is CASSPPTGGFSQPQHF. The DNA for the CDR3 is TGTGCCAGCAGCCCGCCGACAGGGGGCTTCAGTCAGCCCCAGCATTTT.